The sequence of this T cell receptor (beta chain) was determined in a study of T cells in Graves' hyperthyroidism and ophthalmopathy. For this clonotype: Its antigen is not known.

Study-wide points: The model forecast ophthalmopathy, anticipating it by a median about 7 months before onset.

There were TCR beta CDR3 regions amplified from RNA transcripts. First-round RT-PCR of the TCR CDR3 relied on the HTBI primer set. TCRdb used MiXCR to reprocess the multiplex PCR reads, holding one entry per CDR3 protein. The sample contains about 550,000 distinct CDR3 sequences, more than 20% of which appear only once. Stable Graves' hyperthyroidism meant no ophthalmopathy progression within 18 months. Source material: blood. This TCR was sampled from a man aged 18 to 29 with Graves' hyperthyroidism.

The DNA for the CDR3 is TGTGCCAGCAGCGGCATCAGGGGAGGAAAGCAGCCCCAGCATTTT. It specifies CASSGIRGGKQPQHF. This chain links TRBV12-3 or TRBV12-4 with TRBJ1-5, with D perhaps TRBD1 (6 bases). The CDR3 is made up of 15 amino acids. V lost 6 bases to trimming and J lost 7 bases, with 19 bases between them.